These 14 T cell receptor beta chains share one sample of origin, sequenced in a study of response to subunit inactivated influenza vaccine. TCRdb redid the calling of the RT-PCR reads with MiXCR, one entry per CDR3 protein. The sample contains around 300,000 distinct CDR3 sequences, roughly 22% of which appear only once. The input for sequencing was PBMCs from blood, taken less than 22 months after vaccination. These receptors originate from a man aged 50-75 years who received an inactivated influenza vaccine.

The CDR3 DNA reads TGTGCCAGCAGCGTAGGAGTCTCGAGGGAGACCCAGTACTTC. It yields the protein CASSVGVSRETQYF. The chain couples TRBV9 to TRBJ2-5; no definite D call. The CDR3 length is 14 residues. V lost 0 bases to trimming and J lost 5 bases, with 11 bases between them. Germline V gene data show CDR1 as SGDLS and CDR2 as YYNGEE.

The chain has TRBV13 and TRBJ2-3; 9 positions agree with TRBD2. V gave up 4 bases and J gave up 2 bases; unmatched junction bases: 7. Germline V gives CDR1 PRHDT, CDR2 FYEKMQ (reference sequence). The CDR3 sequence is 16 residues long. The CDR3 reads CASSWWSGGFTDTQYF. The CDR3 DNA sequence: TGTGCCAGCAGCTGGTGGAGCGGGGGGTTCACAGATACGCAGTATTTT.

In this sample, this clonotype turned up a few times. The rearrangement links TRBV5-1 to TRBJ1-2, with D possibly TRBD1 on 5 matching bases. CDR1 and CDR2 (germline): SGHRS, YFSETQ. V lost 4 bases and J 3 bases, leaving 16 bases between the germline ends. The length of the CDR3 is 15 residues. The CDR3 region is CASSLMSGRDYGYTF. Here the CDR3 DNA reads TGCGCCAGCAGCCTCATGTCGGGCAGGGACTATGGCTACACCTTC. Drawing the rest from reference TRBV5-1 and TRBJ1-2, the complete variable domain is KAGVTQTPRYLIKTRGQQVTLSCSPISGHRSVSWYQQTPGQGLQFLFEYFSETQRNKGNFPGRFSGRQFSNSRSEMNVSTLELGDSALYLCASSLMSGRDYGYTFGSGTRLTVV.

The chain is built from TRBV28 and TRBJ1-1; D gene ambiguous. V was cut by 3 bases and J by 9 bases, with 11 bases left in between. The CDR3 consists of 12 residues. CDR1 and CDR2 (germline): MDHEN, SYDVKM. The CDR3 is CASSFRTKKAFF. CDR3 DNA: TGTGCCAGCAGTTTCCGGACGAAAAAAGCTTTCTTT.

In this sample, this clonotype turned up a few times. The chain has TRBV6-1 and TRBJ2-1; 15 bases map to TRBD2. CDR3 size: 14 residues. CDR1 is MNHNS, CDR2 SASEGT, per germline. Trimming at V came to 10 bases and at J to 8 bases, leaving 6 bases not matched to a gene. The CDR3 region is CATRTSGGADEQFF. CDR3 sequence (DNA): TGTGCCACTAGGACTAGCGGGGGGGCAGATGAGCAGTTCTTC.

The genes are TRBV28 and TRBJ2-7; TRBD1 agrees at 7 bases. Germline assignment: CDR1 MDHEN and CDR2 SYDVKM. With 4 bases clipped from V and 0 bases from J, the junction kept 6 bases outside the gene matches. The CDR3 contains 15 residues. CDR3 sequence: CASSSPGTASYEQYF. The CDR3 region has the DNA TGTGCCAGCAGTTCCCCCGGGACAGCCTCCTACGAGCAGTACTTC.

This clonotype was seen at least ten times. The chain is built from TRBV5-1 and TRBJ1-2, with 7 bases that match TRBD1. CDR3 size: 17 residues. Unmatched junction bases numbered 14, after V lost 6 bases and J lost 0 bases. The germline V gene has CDR1 SGHRS and CDR2 YFSETQ. The CDR3 loop reads CASTPGTAAPSNYGYTF. As DNA, the CDR3 is TGCGCCAGCACTCCCGGGACAGCCGCCCCTTCTAACTATGGCTACACCTTC.

V usage is TRBV4-1 and J usage is TRBJ1-5; D is unclear. Deletions cut 0 bases from V and 0 bases from J, with 15 bases between. This CDR3 comprises 18 residues. The germline CDR1 and CDR2 sequences are MGHRA and YSYEKL. The CDR3 bases are TGCGCCAGCAGCCAAGATGGTAAGGGATCCTTTAGCAATCAGCCCCAGCATTTT. It yields the protein CASSQDGKGSFSNQPQHF.

J is TRBJ2-7 and V is TRBV24-1, with D possibly TRBD1 on 5 matching bases. Per the germline V gene, CDR1 is KGHDR and CDR2 is SFDVKD. The ends were cut back, 0 bases at V and 5 bases at J, with 13 bases in the middle. This CDR3 contains 15 residues. CDR3 loop: CATSDLRSDSNEQYF. For the CDR3, the DNA is TGTGCCACCAGTGATTTGCGGTCTGACAGTAACGAGCAGTACTTC.

This clonotype turned up a few times. The chain uses TRBV4-1 and TRBJ2-1; D is unresolved. This CDR3 is built from 14 residues. The ends were cut back, 0 bases at V and 4 bases at J, with 7 bases in the middle. CDR1 is MGHRA, CDR2 YSYEKL, per germline. CDR3 loop: CASSQDWQYNEQFF. The CDR3 nucleotides read TGCGCCAGCAGCCAAGATTGGCAGTACAATGAGCAGTTCTTC.

This clonotype has a handful of counts. The CDR3 coding sequence is TGCGCCAGCAGCGTCATGCCGGGACAGGGTAATGAAAAACTGTTTTTT. It is translated as CASSVMPGQGNEKLFF. V and J are TRBV5-1 and TRBJ1-4; 9 nucleotides match TRBD1. The V and J ends lost 4 bases and 4 bases, in that order; junction bases with no gene match: 8. CDR3 length equals 16 residues. Germline CDR1 and CDR2: SGHRS and YFSETQ. Full variable domain (rest looked up from reference TRBV5-1 and TRBJ1-4): KAGVTQTPRYLIKTRGQQVTLSCSPISGHRSVSWYQQTPGQGLQFLFEYFSETQRNKGNFPGRFSGRQFSNSRSEMNVSTLELGDSALYLCASSVMPGQGNEKLFFGSGTQLSVL.

A remark on this clonotype: Being one base from a much bigger clone, this may be a read error. The chain carries TRBV12-3 or TRBV12-4 and TRBJ1-5; 8 bases line up with TRBD1. The CDR3 extends over 13 amino acids. CDR3 DNA sequence: TGTGCCAGCAGGGGGACAGGCAATCAGCCCCGGCATTTT. Its protein product is CASRGTGNQPRHF.

The table lists this clonotype with a few counts. The V gene is TRBV29-1, the J gene TRBJ1-1; 7 bases line up with TRBD1. After removal of 7 bases from V and 6 bases from J, the junction contained 14 bases not matched to a gene. CDR3 size: 14 residues. Germline CDR1 and CDR2: SQVTM and ANQGSEA. CDR3 in DNA: TGCAGCGCTCTCCCCCAAGGGGGCTTCGCTGAAGCTTTCTTT. It specifies CSALPQGGFAEAFF.

The chain has TRBV5-1 and TRBJ2-4; 8 bases fit TRBD1. V shed 4 bases, J shed 12 bases, and the junction held 18 bases outside the gene matches. The CDR3 contains 16 residues. The germline CDR1 and CDR2 sequences are SGHRS and YFSETQ. The CDR3 coding sequence is TGCGCCAGCAGCGCGGGACAGGACTACACCCTAGGGAATCAGTACTTC. It specifies CASSAGQDYTLGNQYF.